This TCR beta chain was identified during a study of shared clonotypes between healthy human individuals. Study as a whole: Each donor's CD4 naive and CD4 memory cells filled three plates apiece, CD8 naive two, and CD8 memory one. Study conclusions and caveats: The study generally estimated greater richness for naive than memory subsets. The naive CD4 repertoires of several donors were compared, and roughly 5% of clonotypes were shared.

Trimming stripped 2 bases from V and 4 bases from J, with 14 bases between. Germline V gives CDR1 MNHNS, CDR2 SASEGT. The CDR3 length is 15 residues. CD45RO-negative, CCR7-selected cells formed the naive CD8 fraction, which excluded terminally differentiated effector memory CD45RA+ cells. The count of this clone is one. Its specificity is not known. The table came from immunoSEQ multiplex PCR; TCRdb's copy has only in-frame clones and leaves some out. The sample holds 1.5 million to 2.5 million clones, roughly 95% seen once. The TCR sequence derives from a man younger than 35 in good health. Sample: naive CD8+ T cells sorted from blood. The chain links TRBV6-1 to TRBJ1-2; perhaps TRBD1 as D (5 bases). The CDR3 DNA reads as TGTGCCAGCAGTGAAAGGGTCCCCGGGGGCTATGGCTACACCTTC. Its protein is CASSERVPGGYGYTF.